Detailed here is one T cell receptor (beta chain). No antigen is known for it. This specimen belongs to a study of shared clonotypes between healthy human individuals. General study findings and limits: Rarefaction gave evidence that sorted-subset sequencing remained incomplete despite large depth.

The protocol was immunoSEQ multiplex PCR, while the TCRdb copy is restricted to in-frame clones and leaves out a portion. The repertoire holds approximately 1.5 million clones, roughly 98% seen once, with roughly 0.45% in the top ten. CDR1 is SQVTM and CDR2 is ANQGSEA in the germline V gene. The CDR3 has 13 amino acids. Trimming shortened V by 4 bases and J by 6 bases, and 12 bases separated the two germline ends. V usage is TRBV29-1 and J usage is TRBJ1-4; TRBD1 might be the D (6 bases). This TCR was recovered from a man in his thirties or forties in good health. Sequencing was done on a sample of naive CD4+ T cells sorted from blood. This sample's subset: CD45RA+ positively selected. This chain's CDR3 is CSVGLGQYEKLFF. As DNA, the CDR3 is TGCAGCGTTGGCTTAGGACAGTATGAAAAACTGTTTTTT. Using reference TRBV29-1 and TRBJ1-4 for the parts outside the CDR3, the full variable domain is SAVISQKPSRDICQRGTSLTIQCQVDSQVTMMFWYRQQPGQSLTLIATANQGSEATYESGFVIDKFPISRPNLTFSTLTVSNMSPEDSSIYLCSVGLGQYEKLFFGSGTQLSVL.